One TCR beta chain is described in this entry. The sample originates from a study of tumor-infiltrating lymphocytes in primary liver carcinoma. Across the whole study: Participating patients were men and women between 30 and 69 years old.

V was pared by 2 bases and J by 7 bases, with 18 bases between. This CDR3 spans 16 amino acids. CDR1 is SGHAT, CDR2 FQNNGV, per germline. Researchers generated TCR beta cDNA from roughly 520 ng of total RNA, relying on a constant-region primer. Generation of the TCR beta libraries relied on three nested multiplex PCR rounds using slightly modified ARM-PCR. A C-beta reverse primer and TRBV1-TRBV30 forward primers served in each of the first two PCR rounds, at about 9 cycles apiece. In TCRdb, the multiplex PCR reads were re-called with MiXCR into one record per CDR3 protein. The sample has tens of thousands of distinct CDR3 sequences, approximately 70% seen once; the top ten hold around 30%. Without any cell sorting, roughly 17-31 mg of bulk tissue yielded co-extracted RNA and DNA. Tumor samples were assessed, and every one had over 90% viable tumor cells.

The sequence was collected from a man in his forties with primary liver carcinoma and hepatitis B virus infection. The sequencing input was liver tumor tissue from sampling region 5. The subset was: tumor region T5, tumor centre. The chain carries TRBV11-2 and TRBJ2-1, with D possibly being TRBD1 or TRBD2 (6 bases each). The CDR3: CASSLRGPGRENEQFF. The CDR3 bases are TGTGCCAGCAGCTTACGGGGGCCCGGGAGAGAAAATGAGCAGTTCTTC.